The 7 T cell receptor beta chains below all came from one sample that was sequenced in a study of cytomegalovirus exposure and HLA in healthy donors. The PCR ran on 60 Vbeta and 13 Jbeta primers. The repertoire was sequenced with immunoSEQ multiplex PCR; TCRdb's copy has only in-frame clones and lacks some. The profile shows about 200,000 clones, 75% to 80% of them singletons. The sample consisted of PBMCs. The receptors stem from a man between 18 and 35 years old in good health and CMV-seronegative.

This chain joins TRBV7-8 and TRBJ1-1; 9 bases are shared with TRBD1. CDR1 SGHVS and CDR2 FQNEAQ come from the germline V gene. V lost 5 bases and J lost 6; bases outside the gene matches: 7. The CDR3 totals 14 residues. In DNA form, the CDR3 reads TGTGCCAGCAGCCCTGACAGGGGGGTACCTGAAGCTTTCTTT. Protein: CASSPDRGVPEAFF.

The chain combines TRBV29-1 with TRBJ2-2; 11 bases agree with TRBD2. V was clipped by 6 bases and J by 6 bases; unmatched bases: 12. Germline loops: CDR1 SQVTM, CDR2 ANQGSEA. The CDR3 has 16 residues. CDR3 sequence (DNA): TGCAGCGTCCTCTACGGTACTAGCGGGAGTCCCGGGGAGCTGTTTTTT. Its protein product is CSVLYGTSGSPGELFF.

This chain links TRBV18 with TRBJ1-5; TRBD1 is a possible D gene (6 bases). V lost 4 bases to trimming and J lost 7 bases, with 11 bases between them. From germline, CDR1 is KGHSH and CDR2 LQKENI. The length of the CDR3 is 13 residues. The CDR3 spells CASSLERGQPQHF. Written as DNA, the CDR3 is TGTGCCAGCTCACTGGAGAGGGGGCAGCCCCAGCATTTT.

The J gene is TRBJ2-7, the V gene TRBV28; a weak D match, TRBD2 (6 bases). This CDR3 has 16 residues. CDR1 and CDR2 from the germline V gene are MDHEN and SYDVKM. Trimming stripped 1 base from V and 0 bases from J, with 13 bases between. CDR3 in amino acids: CASSLYPGVASYEQYF. The DNA for the CDR3 is TGTGCCAGCAGTTTATATCCGGGGGTCGCCTCCTACGAGCAGTACTTC.

CDR3 region: CASSHGLGPTGNEQFF. CDR3 coding DNA: TGTGCCAGCAGCCATGGGTTAGGGCCCACGGGAAATGAGCAGTTCTTC. The gene calls are TRBV5-4 and TRBJ2-1; TRBD2 might be the D (5 bases). V lost 4 bases and J lost 7, with 21 bases in between. The CDR3 loop spans 16 amino acids. The germline CDR1 and CDR2 sequences are SGHNT and YYREEE (reference sequence). The variable domain in full, completed from reference TRBV5-4 and TRBJ2-1, reads ETGVTQSPTHLIKTRGQQVTLRCSSQSGHNTVSWYQQALGQGPQFIFQYYREEENGRGNFPPRFSGLQFPNYSSELNVNALELDDSALYLCASSHGLGPTGNEQFFGPGTRLTVL.

This chain links TRBV11-3 with TRBJ1-2; 8 nucleotides line up with TRBD1. The CDR3 is 15 amino acids. The V and J ends lost 5 bases and 1 base, in that order; junction bases with no gene match: 6. Germline V CDR1 and CDR2: SGHNT, YENEEA. The CDR3 bases are TGTGCCAGCAGCCACGGACAGGGCGATAACTATGGCTACACCTTC. It translates to CASSHGQGDNYGYTF.

The V and J genes are TRBV2 and TRBJ2-2; TRBD2 aligns across 7 bases. CDR3 length: 16 residues. With V trimmed by 6 bases and J by 0 bases, 7 bases remained unmatched. Looked up from germline, CDR1 is SNHLY and CDR2 is FYNNEI. As DNA, the CDR3 is TGTGCCAGCAGGGGGGGGTCAGGACCGAACACCGGGGAGCTGTTTTTT. Amino acid sequence: CASRGGSGPNTGELFF.